Each of the 16 T cell receptor beta chains below was sequenced from the same sample in a study of shared clonotypes between healthy human individuals. Sequencing was performed with immunoSEQ multiplex PCR; in TCRdb, only in-frame clones are kept and a portion is missing. The table shows some 2,100,000 clones, with approximately 94% occurring only once. Sequencing was done on a sample of naive CD4+ T cells sorted from blood. Subset noted: CD45RA+ positively selected. Receptor source: a man aged 18 to 29 in good health.

The CDR3 here is CASERLETDTQYF. The CDR3 DNA is TGTGCCAGCGAGCGTCTCGAAACAGATACGCAGTATTTT. The chain couples TRBV11-2 to TRBJ2-3; D call uncertain. Trimming cost V 8 bases and J 3 bases, with 12 bases left between them. This CDR3 has 13 residues. CDR1 and CDR2 from the germline V gene are SGHAT and FQNNGV.

The rearrangement links TRBV6-5 to TRBJ2-5, with 8 bases matching TRBD1. J was trimmed by 1 base and V by 9 bases; bases with no gene match: 10. The CDR3 totals 15 residues. Germline V CDR1 and CDR2: MNHEY, SVGAGI. CDR3 amino acids: CASKQGGRSQETQYF. The CDR3 nucleotides are TGTGCCAGTAAACAGGGGGGAAGGTCCCAAGAGACCCAGTACTTC.

Comments on this clone: The same CDR3 is also encoded by other DNA sequences in this sample. The J gene is TRBJ2-5, the V gene TRBV10-3; D gene ambiguous. Looked up from germline, CDR1 is ENHRY and CDR2 is SYGVKD. V was pared by 5 bases and J by 4 bases, with 5 bases between. CDR3 size: 11 residues. Here the CDR3 reads CAISNGETQYF. The CDR3 nucleotides are TGTGCCATCAGTAACGGAGAGACCCAGTACTTC.

The CDR3 is CASNRAPRGTEAFF. The CDR3 nucleotides read TGTGCCAGCAACAGGGCCCCTCGAGGCACTGAAGCTTTCTTT. V and J are TRBV28 and TRBJ1-1; D is perhaps TRBD1 (6 bases). CDR3 length: 14 amino acids. V was trimmed by 7 bases and J by 4 bases, leaving 16 bases between them. CDR1 is MDHEN, CDR2 SYDVKM, per germline.

The V call is TRBV10-3, the J call TRBJ2-1, with 11 bases fitting TRBD2. The CDR3 length is 16 residues. Germline loops: CDR1 ENHRY, CDR2 SYGVKD. V lost 5 bases and J lost 7; bases outside the gene matches: 10. CDR3: CAISLTTSGGLNEQFF. The CDR3 coding sequence is TGTGCCATCAGTTTAACAACTAGCGGGGGTTTAAATGAGCAGTTCTTC.

The chain employs TRBV6-6 and TRBJ1-4, with 7 bases matching TRBD1. This CDR3 comprises 14 residues. Per germline, CDR1 MNHNY and CDR2 SVGAGI (reference sequence). V trimming: 5 bases; J trimming: 4 bases; junction bases outside the gene matches: 4. The CDR3 sequence is CASSTGAVNEKLFF. In DNA, the CDR3 is TGTGCCAGCAGTACAGGGGCGGTTAATGAAAAACTGTTTTTT.

The chain joins TRBV5-1 to TRBJ2-1, with 10 nucleotides matching TRBD2. V lost 1 base to trimming and J lost 0 bases; unmatched junction nucleotides: 10. The CDR3 spans 19 residues. Germline CDR1 SGHRS, CDR2 YFSETQ. The CDR3 nucleotides are TGCGCCAGCAGCTTGTTTAGCGGGGGGCCGCCAGGCTCCTACAATGAGCAGTTCTTC. It specifies CASSLFSGGPPGSYNEQFF.

The V gene is TRBV9, the J gene TRBJ1-3; D call uncertain. Trimming pared 0 bases from V and 4 bases from J, leaving 11 bases between. The CDR3 is 15 residues long. CDR1 and CDR2 (germline): SGDLS, YYNGEE. CDR3 sequence: CASSVAGWGGNTIYF. For the CDR3, the DNA is TGTGCCAGCAGCGTAGCCGGCTGGGGAGGAAACACCATATATTTT.

This chain connects TRBV7-2 to TRBJ1-4; 8 positions agree with TRBD1. The V gene end was trimmed by 4 bases and the J gene end by 8 bases; junction bases not matched to a gene: 9. CDR3 length: 15 amino acids. Germline V CDR1 and CDR2: SGHTA, FQGNSA. In DNA form, the CDR3 reads TGTGCCAGCAGCTCGCGGGCCGGGACAGGCGAAAAACTGTTTTTT. Translation gives CASSSRAGTGEKLFF. The complete variable domain, with remaining parts taken from reference TRBV7-2 and TRBJ1-4, reads GAGVSQSPSNKVTEKGKDVELRCDPISGHTALYWYRQSLGQGLEFLIYFQGNSAPDKSGLPSDRFSAERTGGSVSTLTIQRTQQEDSAVYLCASSSRAGTGEKLFFGSGTQLSVL.

The chain employs TRBV10-2 and TRBJ2-2; D is unclear. The CDR3 is made up of 12 amino acids. The germline V gene encodes CDR1 WSHSY and CDR2 SAAADI. V gave up 3 bases and J gave up 5 bases, with 4 bases separating them. Here the CDR3 DNA reads TGCGCCAGCAGTGATCCTACCGGGGAGCTGTTTTTT. Translated: CASSDPTGELFF.

This chain connects TRBV12-5 to TRBJ1-2; D is unclear. The V end lost 3 bases, the J end lost 1 base, and 15 bases lay between the germline ends. Per germline, CDR1 LGHNT and CDR2 FRNRAP. The CDR3 is 16 amino acids. The CDR3 reads CASGLTTERYNYGYTF. For the CDR3, the DNA is TGTGCTAGTGGTTTAACAACAGAGAGATATAACTATGGCTACACCTTC.

V gene TRBV9 combines with J gene TRBJ1-6, with a possible D match to TRBD1 (5 bases). Germline CDR1 reads SGDLS; CDR2 reads YYNGEE. The CDR3 sequence is 17 residues long. V lost 3 bases, J lost 3 bases, and 16 bases lay in between. The CDR3 reads CASSAGTATFYNSPLHF. The CDR3, as DNA: TGTGCCAGCAGCGCCGGGACCGCCACCTTCTATAATTCACCCCTCCACTTT.

The J gene is TRBJ2-2, the V gene TRBV7-2; TRBD2 matches at 7 bases. The CDR3 spans 16 residues. Germline V gene lookup returns CDR1 SGHTA and CDR2 FQGNSA. Trimming removed 3 bases from V and 5 bases from J; junction bases left unmatched: 9. The CDR3 spells CASSFFPGGSTGELFF. The DNA for the CDR3 is TGTGCCAGCAGCTTTTTCCCGGGAGGATCGACCGGGGAGCTGTTTTTT.

The V and J genes are TRBV14 and TRBJ2-7; D is unclear. V dropped 2 bases and J dropped 9 bases, with 14 bases sitting between them. CDR1 and CDR2 (germline): SGHDN, FVKESK. The CDR3 consists of 13 residues. CDR3 region: CASSQKPLGMQYF. DNA of the CDR3: TGTGCCAGCAGCCAAAAACCCCTAGGGATGCAGTACTTC.

The chain recombines TRBV20-1 with TRBJ2-1; D is unclear. The CDR3 has 11 amino acids. Trimming took 0 bases from V and 13 from J, leaving 10 bases between them. Germline CDR1 is DFQATT and CDR2 is SNEGSKA (reference sequence). For the CDR3, the DNA is TGCAGTGCTAGAGATCCAGGCGGTCAGTTCTTC. Residues: CSARDPGGQFF.

This chain joins TRBV5-1 and TRBJ2-5; 7 nucleotides match TRBD2. Germline CDR1 and CDR2: SGHRS and YFSETQ. This CDR3 has 14 amino acids. Germline trimming cut 6 bases from V and 6 bases from J; bases unmatched to any gene: 11. The CDR3 sequence: CASTWEGQGKTQYF. The CDR3 DNA reads TGCGCCAGCACCTGGGAGGGGCAGGGAAAGACCCAGTACTTC.